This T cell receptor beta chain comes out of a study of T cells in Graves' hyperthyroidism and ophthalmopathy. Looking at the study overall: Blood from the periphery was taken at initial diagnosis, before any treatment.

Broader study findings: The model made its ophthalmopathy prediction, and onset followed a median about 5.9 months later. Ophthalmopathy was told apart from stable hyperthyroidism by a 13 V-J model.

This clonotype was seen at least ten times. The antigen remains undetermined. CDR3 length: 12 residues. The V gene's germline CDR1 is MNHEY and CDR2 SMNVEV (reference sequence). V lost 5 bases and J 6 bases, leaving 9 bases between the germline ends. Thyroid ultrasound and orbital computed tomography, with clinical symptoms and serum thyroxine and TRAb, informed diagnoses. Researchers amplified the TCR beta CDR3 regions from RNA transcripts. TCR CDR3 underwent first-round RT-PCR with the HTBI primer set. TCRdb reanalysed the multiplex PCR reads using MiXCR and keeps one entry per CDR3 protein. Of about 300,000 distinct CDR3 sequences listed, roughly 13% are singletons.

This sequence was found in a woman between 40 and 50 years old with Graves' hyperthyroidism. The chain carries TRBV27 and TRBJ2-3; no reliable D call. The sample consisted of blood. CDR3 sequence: CASSDLTDTQYF. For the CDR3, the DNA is TGTGCCAGCAGTGATTTGACTGATACGCAGTATTTT.